This entry lists 29 T cell receptor beta chains sequenced from one sample in a study of graft-versus-host responses after intestinal transplantation. For these TCRs, the target antigens are not known. Clones were sequenced by immunoSEQ multiplex PCR, and TCRdb holds only the in-frame ones, with some missing. Of about 85,000 clones in the sample, approximately 90% were seen once. Here the sequenced sample was unstimulated CD8+ T cells sorted from spleen or lymph node cells, taken before transplant. These receptor sequences come from a human donor who was the organ donor for an intestinal transplant.

This clone was counted only a few times. An end of the junction does not agree with germline; a read error may underlie this. The chain joins TRBV14 to TRBJ2-3; D may be TRBD2 (6 bases). The CDR3 has 13 amino acids. CDR1 is SGHDN and CDR2 is FVKESK in the germline V gene. The chain's CDR3 is CASSQTRHRYAVF. CDR3 bases: TGTGCCAGCAGCCAGACTAGACACAGATACGCAGTATTT. Full variable domain (outside the CDR3, taken from reference TRBV14 and TRBJ2-3): EAGVTQFPSHSVIEKGQTVTLRCDPISGHDNLYWYRRVMGKEIKFLLHFVKESKQDESGMPNNRFLAERTGGTYSTLKVQPAELEDSGVYFCASSQTRHRYAVFGPGTRLTVL.

The chain carries TRBV5-4 and TRBJ2-3; no reliable D call. Between the trimmed V and J ends, which lost 3 bases and 2 bases, there was a span of 1 base. Germline CDR1 reads SGHNT; CDR2 reads YYREEE (reference sequence). The CDR3 covers 11 residues. The CDR3 is CASSSTDTQYF. As DNA, the CDR3 is TGTGCCAGCAGCTCCACAGATACGCAGTATTTT.

The chain joins TRBV6-5 to TRBJ2-7, with D possibly being TRBD2 (5 bases). This CDR3 spans 14 amino acids. The germline gives CDR1 MNHEY, CDR2 SVGAGI. The ends were cut back, 1 base at V and 3 bases at J, with 10 bases in the middle. CDR3 in amino acids: CASSYWAGLYEQYF. The CDR3 bases are TGTGCCAGCAGTTACTGGGCGGGCCTCTACGAGCAGTACTTC.

The V gene is TRBV14, the J gene TRBJ1-2, with TRBD1 matching 8 bases. Germline CDR1 SGHDN, CDR2 FVKESK. The CDR3 covers 16 residues. V gave up 2 bases and J gave up 3 bases; unmatched junction bases: 8. CDR3 nucleotide sequence: TGTGCCAGCAGCCAACACGGGACAGGTGGGCACTATGGCTACACCTTC. Its protein product is CASSQHGTGGHYGYTF. Drawing the rest from reference TRBV14 and TRBJ1-2, the complete variable domain is EAGVTQFPSHSVIEKGQTVTLRCDPISGHDNLYWYRRVMGKEIKFLLHFVKESKQDESGMPNNRFLAERTGGTYSTLKVQPAELEDSGVYFCASSQHGTGGHYGYTFGSGTRLTVV.

The chain links TRBV6-4 to TRBJ2-3, with D perhaps given as TRBD1 or TRBD2 (5 bases each). Trimming cost V 4 bases and J 0 bases, with 11 bases left between them. Germline CDR1 reads MRHNA; CDR2 reads SNTAGT. The length of the CDR3 is 15 residues. This CDR3 reads CASSGFGTSTDTQYF. CDR3 in DNA: TGTGCCAGCAGTGGTTTTGGGACCAGCACAGATACGCAGTATTTT.

This chain connects TRBV11-3 to TRBJ2-5, with D perhaps matching TRBD2 (6 bases). V gave up 1 base and J gave up 1 base, with 10 bases separating them. This CDR3 is 15 amino acids long. CDR1 SGHNT and CDR2 YENEEA come from the germline V gene. The chain's CDR3 is CASSLGGVFQETQYF. CDR3 coding DNA: TGTGCCAGCAGCTTAGGGGGGGTATTCCAAGAGACCCAGTACTTC.

The genes are TRBV25-1 and TRBJ1-1; TRBD1 might be the D (5 bases). This CDR3 spans 14 amino acids. In germline, CDR1 is MGHDK, CDR2 SYGVNS. With 6 bases removed from V and 3 bases from J, the gap between germline ends came to 14 bases. This chain's CDR3 is CASSDTGGDTEAFF. The CDR3 DNA reads as TGTGCCAGCAGCGACACAGGAGGAGACACTGAAGCTTTCTTT.

The rearrangement joins TRBV5-5 to TRBJ2-5; 14 bases are a match to TRBD2. The germline V gene encodes CDR1 SGHKS and CDR2 YYEKEE (reference sequence). V lost 2 bases, J lost 5 bases, and 14 bases stayed unmatched. CDR3 length equals 19 residues. This CDR3 is CASSFIGLAGGPSLETQYF. For the CDR3, the DNA is TGTGCCAGCAGCTTTATAGGACTAGCGGGGGGCCCGTCCTTGGAGACCCAGTACTTC. Based on the CDR3 plus reference TRBV5-5 and TRBJ2-5, the full variable domain is DAGVTQSPTHLIKTRGQQVTLRCSPISGHKSVSWYQQVLGQGPQFIFQYYEKEERGRGNFPDRFSARQFPNYSSELNVNALLLGDSALYLCASSFIGLAGGPSLETQYFGPGTRLLVL.

The CDR3 reads CASSQENPGRVGNTIYF. For the CDR3, the DNA is TGCGCCAGCAGCCAAGAAAATCCGGGGAGGGTTGGAAACACCATATATTTT. This sequence joins TRBV4-1 and TRBJ1-3; D not certain. Germline CDR1 reads MGHRA; CDR2 reads YSYEKL. This CDR3 contains 17 residues. Between the trimmed V and J ends, which lost 0 bases and 3 bases, there was a span of 15 bases.

The chain carries TRBV29-1 and TRBJ2-1; D tentatively fits TRBD1 or TRBD2 (6 bases each). CDR3 length: 10 amino acids. The germline V gene has CDR1 SQVTM and CDR2 ANQGSEA. The V and J ends lost 6 bases and 10 bases respectively, with 10 bases between them. The CDR3 DNA sequence: TGCAGCGTCCGAGGGGGGGAGCAGTTCTTC. Translation: CSVRGGEQFF.

The J gene is TRBJ2-3, the V gene TRBV5-6, with D hard to call. In germline, CDR1 is SGHDT, CDR2 YYEEEE. CDR3 size: 15 residues. Trimming took off 1 base at V and 2 bases at J, with 11 bases between the two ends. The CDR3 nucleotides read TGTGCCAGCAGCTTGACCCACGGGTTCACAGATACGCAGTATTTT. Encoded protein: CASSLTHGFTDTQYF.

This chain connects TRBV28 to TRBJ2-7; 9 nucleotides line up with TRBD1. This CDR3 is 14 amino acids long. J gave up 6 bases and V 6 bases, and 9 bases lay outside the gene matches. Per the germline V gene, CDR1 is MDHEN and CDR2 is SYDVKM. In DNA, the CDR3 is TGTGCCAGCAGATCCCGGGACAGGGATCGCGAGCAGTACTTC. This translates into CASRSRDRDREQYF.

The chain couples TRBV7-9 to TRBJ1-2; TRBD1 matches 7 bases. Trimming at V came to 0 bases and at J to 3 bases, leaving 4 bases not matched to a gene. Looked up from germline, CDR1 is SEHNR and CDR2 is FQNEAQ (reference sequence). This CDR3 has 15 amino acids. The chain's CDR3 is CASSLADREDYGYTF. CDR3 nucleotides: TGTGCCAGCAGCTTAGCCGACAGGGAGGACTATGGCTACACCTTC.

CDR3 residues: CASMDRGYEQFF. The CDR3 DNA reads as TGTGCCAGCATGGACCGAGGATATGAGCAGTTCTTC. The chain combines TRBV2 with TRBJ2-1; D unclear. CDR1 is SNHLY, CDR2 FYNNEI, per germline. The CDR3 covers 12 residues. Trimming stripped 7 bases from V and 8 bases from J, with 12 bases between. The full variable domain, rest sourced from reference TRBV2 and TRBJ2-1, is EPEVTQTPSHQVTQMGQEVILRCVPISNHLYFYWYRQILGQKVEFLVSFYNNEISEKSEIFDDQFSVERPDGSNFTLKIRSTKLEDSAMYFCASMDRGYEQFFGPGTRLTVL.

This sequence joins TRBV29-1 and TRBJ2-2, with TRBD1 matching over 7 bases. V lost 3 bases and J lost 2; bases outside the gene matches: 3. This CDR3 is built from 14 residues. Germline CDR1 SQVTM, CDR2 ANQGSEA. As DNA, the CDR3 is TGCAGCGTTGAGGGGGACAGTAACACCGGGGAGCTGTTTTTT. Translated, it gives CSVEGDSNTGELFF.

This rearrangement joins TRBV6-4 to TRBJ2-2, with D tentatively TRBD2 (5 bases). This CDR3 contains 14 residues. In germline, CDR1 is MRHNA, CDR2 SNTAGT. The V end was cut by 4 bases, the J end by 3 bases, with 9 bases between. The CDR3 DNA reads as TGTGCCAGCAGTGTGACGGACTACACCGGGGAGCTGTTTTTT. Protein: CASSVTDYTGELFF.

V gene TRBV4-1 combines with J gene TRBJ2-5; D may match TRBD1 or TRBD2 (5 bases each). The J call may be incorrect, as the DNA end agrees better with TRBJ2-7. Germline-derived CDR1 and CDR2 are MGHRA and YSYEKL. The CDR3 covers 14 residues. For the CDR3, the DNA is TGCGCCAGCAGCCAAGAGTTCAGGGACGCCGAGCAGTACTTC. It yields the protein CASSQEFRDAEQYF.

The chain has TRBV10-3 and TRBJ2-3, with TRBD2 matching 9 bases. CDR1 is ENHRY, CDR2 SYGVKD, per germline. The J segment lost 4 bases and the V segment lost 2 bases, leaving 10 bases of the junction unmatched. The CDR3 is 17 residues long. CDR3 protein: CAISEISGGPRADTQYF. The CDR3 nucleotides read TGTGCCATCAGTGAGATAAGCGGGGGGCCACGGGCAGATACGCAGTATTTT.

V gene TRBV10-3 combines with J gene TRBJ1-2; TRBD1 might be the D (5 bases). The CDR3 runs to 15 residues. V lost 3 bases to trimming and J lost 4 bases, with 15 bases between them. Germline loops: CDR1 ENHRY, CDR2 SYGVKD. As DNA, the CDR3 is TGTGCCATCAGTGACCCCACGGAGGGGCTCTATGGCTACACCTTC. This sequence encodes CAISDPTEGLYGYTF.

The J gene is TRBJ2-1, the V gene TRBV6-6; the match to TRBD2 covers 11 bases. J was trimmed by 9 bases and V by 8 bases; bases with no gene match: 6. CDR3 size: 13 residues. From germline, CDR1 is MNHNY and CDR2 SVGAGI (reference sequence). The CDR3 region has the DNA TGTGCCAGCGAAACTAGCGGGAGTGGTGAGCAGTTCTTC. Translated: CASETSGSGEQFF.

The genes are TRBV5-5 and TRBJ1-2; D uncertain. The CDR3 totals 14 residues. V lost 0 bases, J lost 6 bases, and 12 bases lay in between. Germline V gene sequence: CDR1 SGHKS, CDR2 YYEKEE (reference sequence). The CDR3 nucleotides are TGTGCCAGCAGCTTGGCATGGTGGAGGAATGGCTACACCTTC. Its translation is CASSLAWWRNGYTF.

V and J are TRBV5-6 and TRBJ2-2; weak D call: TRBD1 (5 bases). Trimming removed 2 bases at V and 15 bases at J, with 20 bases between. The germline V gene encodes CDR1 SGHDT and CDR2 YYEEEE. The CDR3 length is 14 residues. CDR3 sequence (DNA): TGTGCCAGCAGCTTCATTGACAGTCTTGATATGGTGTTTTTT. This codes for CASSFIDSLDMVFF.

Written as DNA, the CDR3 is TGCGCCAGCAGCCAAGATTGGGGTCGGGGGCCAGACAATCAGCCCCAGCATTTT. The encoded protein is CASSQDWGRGPDNQPQHF. The J gene is TRBJ1-5, the V gene TRBV4-1; perhaps TRBD1 as D (6 bases). Trimming took off 0 bases at V and 3 bases at J, with 18 bases between the two ends. Germline CDR1 reads MGHRA; CDR2 reads YSYEKL. The CDR3 has 18 amino acids.

This rearrangement joins TRBV27 to TRBJ1-2; 7 nucleotides agree with TRBD1. J lost 4 bases, V lost 6 bases, and 14 bases had no gene match. The CDR3 is 16 amino acids. From germline, CDR1 is MNHEY and CDR2 SMNVEV (reference sequence). The CDR3 nucleotides are TGTGCCAGCAGCCAACTCGGAGGGGGCTTGGTCTATGGCTACACCTTC. It codes for CASSQLGGGLVYGYTF.

V gene TRBV9 combines with J gene TRBJ2-7; D unclear. This CDR3 spans 13 amino acids. The V end was cut by 4 bases, the J end by 4 bases, with 12 bases between. Looked up from germline, CDR1 is SGDLS and CDR2 is YYNGEE. The CDR3 reads CASSPQNSYEQYF. The CDR3 nucleotides read TGTGCCAGCAGCCCTCAAAACTCGTACGAGCAGTACTTC.

This sequence joins TRBV27 and TRBJ2-1; the D gene is possibly TRBD1 (5 bases). V gave up 4 bases and J gave up 9 bases, with 19 bases separating them. Germline values: CDR1 MNHEY, CDR2 SMNVEV (reference sequence). There are 15 residues in the CDR3. CDR3 residues: CASSSEDSSRGEQFF. The CDR3 DNA sequence: TGTGCCAGCAGTTCCGAAGACAGCTCCCGTGGTGAGCAGTTCTTC.

The V call is TRBV6-5, the J call TRBJ1-2; D gene ambiguous. V lost 5 bases and J 1 base, leaving 8 bases between the germline ends. Germline lookup yields CDR1 MNHEY and CDR2 SVGAGI. There are 13 residues in the CDR3. The CDR3 reads CASSETDNYGYTF. CDR3 coding DNA: TGTGCCAGCAGTGAAACAGATAACTATGGCTACACCTTC.

This clone was recorded only once. The chain has TRBV6-1 and TRBJ2-7; the match to TRBD1 covers 8 bases. Losses at the gene ends were 6 bases for V and 3 bases for J; bases not matched to a gene: 7. The V gene's germline CDR1 is MNHNS and CDR2 SASEGT. CDR3 length: 14 amino acids. This CDR3 reads CASRFRDRSYEQYF. The DNA for the CDR3 is TGTGCCAGCAGGTTCCGGGACAGGAGCTACGAGCAGTACTTC.

This clone has a single count. V usage is TRBV13 and J usage is TRBJ2-2; no clear D gene. Deletions cut 6 bases from V and 2 bases from J, with 13 bases between. Germline V CDR1 and CDR2: PRHDT, FYEKMQ (reference sequence). The CDR3 is 15 amino acids. CDR3 sequence (DNA): TGTGCCAGCAGTGACGAAAGATCAAACACCGGGGAGCTGTTTTTT. It encodes CASSDERSNTGELFF. Looking up the rest from reference TRBV13 and TRBJ2-2 gives the full variable domain: AAGVIQSPRHLIKEKRETATLKCYPIPRHDTVYWYQQGPGQDPQFLISFYEKMQSDKGSIPDRFSAQQFSDYHSELNMSSLELGDSALYFCASSDERSNTGELFFGEGSRLTVL.